Listed below are T cell receptor beta chains from one sample, sequenced in a study of lymphopenia after photon versus proton radiotherapy. Repertoires were generated with immunoSEQ multiplex PCR, while TCRdb's copy carries only in-frame clones and drops some. The sample holds approximately 40,000 clones, around 83% seen once. The sample here was peripheral blood, taken from a patient treated with proton-based radiotherapy. All receptors derive from a woman aged 70-85 years with pancreatic cancer. Some clones in this sample may be carry-over from other donors' samples. Each CDR3 is given with its conserved first and last residue. The D gene is left open where the match is weak.

CDR3,J,V,D
CASSLEDRSSYNSPLHF,TRBJ1-6,TRBV5-1,TRBD1
CASSVRDRHNEQFF,TRBJ2-1,TRBV10-2,TRBD1
CASSQRGQEAFF,TRBJ1-1,TRBV4-3,TRBD1
CASSLTSGRSVREQYF,TRBJ2-7,TRBV7-9,TRBD2
CATSRVTGNQPQHF,TRBJ1-5,TRBV15,.
CASSETGGSADTQYF,TRBJ2-3,TRBV7-9,TRBD1
CASSLRVGANTEAFF,TRBJ1-1,TRBV7-2,.
CSVEEHASLRDNEQFF,TRBJ2-1,TRBV29-1,.
CASSITGGVGQPQHF,TRBJ1-5,TRBV11-2,TRBD1
CASSFRPRETQYF,TRBJ2-5,TRBV7-6,.
CASSPERVATQYF,TRBJ2-5,TRBV7-9,.
CASSIRLAGDYEQYF,TRBJ2-7,TRBV19,TRBD2
CAWTLATEAFF,TRBJ1-1,TRBV30,.
CASSPGGGSYEQYF,TRBJ2-7,TRBV18,TRBD2
CASSLAMMSEAFF,TRBJ1-1,TRBV7-6,.
CASSLVFDETQYF,TRBJ2-5,TRBV5-4,.
CASSLALGQGGPQHF,TRBJ1-5,TRBV11-3,TRBD1
CASSVARVGEQFF,TRBJ2-1,TRBV9,.
CASRDRATAQHF,TRBJ1-5,TRBV2,TRBD1
CASSGYSSTDTQYF,TRBJ2-3,TRBV7-2,.
CASSLSRGNTEAFF,TRBJ1-1,TRBV28,.
CASSPPLTWRAFF,TRBJ1-1,TRBV11-2,.
CASSLGGGEQFF,TRBJ2-1,TRBV7-3,.
CASSLAVSNQPQHF,TRBJ1-5,TRBV5-6,.
CASSLVQGFQEKLFF,TRBJ1-4,TRBV7-9,.
CASSIGTIAEAFF,TRBJ1-1,TRBV5-1,.
CASTLLNSNQPQHF,TRBJ1-5,TRBV28,.
CAISAGQGYEQYF,TRBJ2-7,TRBV21-1,.
CASSFLTGGARADTQYF,TRBJ2-3,TRBV27,TRBD1
CASSPRTVSSYEQYF,.,TRBV7-8,.
CASRGGRKTEAFF,TRBJ1-1,TRBV2,.